This TCR beta chain is drawn from a study of blood T cell repertoires in COVID-19. Original data processing: Researchers report that nucleated cell counts were estimated from reference gene primer amplification. Sequencing used immunoSEQ multiplex PCR; TCRdb keeps in-frame clones, though not all of them. The DNA gave D and trimming, while V, J and clone size come from that table. Here the sample spans some 210,000 clones, 75% to 90% being singletons. This clone has only a few counts. The receptor's source is a man in his sixties who had recovered from COVID-19. Sequences were obtained from peripheral blood.

The CDR3 bases are TGCGCCAGCAGCCAAGAAGTAGCGGGAGGTACCGGGCAGTACTTC. The encoded protein is CASSQEVAGGTGQYF. The V call is TRBV4-3, the J call TRBJ2-7; 10 positions match TRBD2. This CDR3 region has 15 residues. CDR1 and CDR2 (germline): LGHNA, YSLEER. V was pared by 0 bases and J by 9 bases, with 8 bases of the junction left unmatched.